A single sample is the source of the 5 T cell receptor beta chains below, sequenced in a study of blood T cells in healthy people across ages. Using a J-beta primer mix together with a sample-barcoded 5' primer, a second PCR was run for roughly 7 to 12 cycles. TCRdb recomputed calls from the 5' RACE reads with MiXCR, one row per CDR3 protein. In the table there are over 1,500,000 distinct CDR3 sequences, about 50% of which are singletons. The sequenced sample was blood. Every receptor here comes from a woman between 35 and 50 years old in good health.

In this sample, this clonotype turned up a few times. The chain joins TRBV19 to TRBJ2-3; 12 bases line up with TRBD2. Germline V gives CDR1 LNHDA, CDR2 SQIVND (reference sequence). The V and J ends lost 5 bases and 4 bases, in that order; junction bases with no gene match: 7. CDR3 size: 16 residues. In DNA form, the CDR3 reads TGTGCCAGTAGTCGGCTAGCGGGGGGGCGTCCAGATACGCAGTATTTT. It yields the protein CASSRLAGGRPDTQYF.

In its sample, this clonotype was seen a few times. The chain employs TRBV4-1 and TRBJ2-7; the D is unclear. CDR1 is MGHRA, CDR2 YSYEKL, per germline. The CDR3 runs 13 residues. Between the trimmed V and J ends, which lost 4 bases and 0 bases, there was a span of 7 bases. The CDR3, as DNA: TGCGCCAGCAGCCCGTCCTACTCCTACGAGCAGTACTTC. This translates into CASSPSYSYEQYF.

This chain joins TRBV6-2 or TRBV6-3 and TRBJ2-5, with D tentatively TRBD2 (6 bases). CDR1 is MNHEY and CDR2 is SVGEGT in the germline V gene. The CDR3 spans 12 residues. V shed 11 bases and J shed 1 base, with 11 bases lying between them. CDR3: CAGRGTQETQYF. The CDR3, as DNA: TGTGCCGGACGGGGGACCCAAGAGACCCAGTACTTC.

The chain has TRBV7-9 and TRBJ1-4, with 7 bases aligning to TRBD1. Germline trimming cut 5 bases from V and 8 bases from J; bases unmatched to any gene: 8. CDR1 and CDR2 (germline): SEHNR, FQNEAQ (reference sequence). The CDR3 spans 14 residues. CDR3: CASSHRGLGEKLFF. CDR3 nucleotide sequence: TGTGCCAGCAGCCACAGGGGCCTTGGGGAAAAACTGTTTTTT.

V gene TRBV6-2 or TRBV6-3 combines with J gene TRBJ1-2; maybe TRBD1 (5 bases). V was shortened by 11 bases and J by 8 bases, with 24 bases between the two germline ends. Germline V gene sequence: CDR1 MNHEY, CDR2 SVGEGT. This CDR3 has 14 residues. CDR3 region: CASSSSGLLRGYTF. CDR3 in DNA: TGTGCCTCCAGCAGTTCGGGGCTTCTTCGAGGCTACACCTTC.